The source of this T cell receptor beta chain is a study of control samples from healthy donors and cancer patients. Per germline, CDR1 SGHNT and CDR2 YYREEE (reference sequence). The CDR3 runs to 14 residues. V gave up 3 bases and J gave up 7 bases; unmatched junction bases: 2. Profiled with immunoSEQ multiplex PCR; TCRdb holds only in-frame clones, not every one. The data show 99,000 or so clones, 83% seen once. The chain couples TRBV5-4 to TRBJ1-6; TRBD1 matches 9 bases. This sequence originates from a woman between 50 and 59 years old in good health. The sequenced sample was blood. DNA for the CDR3: TGTGCCAGCAGCTGGGACAGGGTAAATTCACCCCTCCACTTT. The encoded protein is CASSWDRVNSPLHF.